This T cell receptor beta chain was sequenced in a study of cytomegalovirus exposure and HLA in healthy donors. The CDR3 extends over 16 amino acids. With V trimmed by 3 bases and J by 2 bases, 6 bases remained unmatched. The germline gives CDR1 LGHNA, CDR2 YNFKEQ. Assay used: immunoSEQ multiplex PCR; TCRdb lists only in-frame clones, some missing. The sample lists a few hundred thousand clones; 80% to 90% were seen once. J is TRBJ2-3 and V is TRBV4-2; 9 positions match TRBD2. This sequence was found in a young woman in good health and CMV-seronegative. The sample taken for sequencing was PBMCs. In DNA form, the CDR3 reads TGTGCCAGCAGCCAGCTAGCGGGACCTTACACAGATACGCAGTATTTT. Protein sequence: CASSQLAGPYTDTQYF.